These T cell receptor beta chains were read from a single sample in a study of blood T cell repertoires in COVID-19. Sequenced by immunoSEQ multiplex PCR; TCRdb stores in-frame clones only, minus some. The sample shows 200,000 to 300,000 clones, around 88% of them seen only once. The sample was PBMCs or T cells enriched from blood (not recorded which). The receptors come from a woman between 35 and 50 years old with acute COVID-19. Each CDR3 is given with its conserved first and last residue. D genes are given only for firm matches. A row's size may be missing; if present it is once, few, many or a size class.

D gene: -
J gene: TRBJ1-2
V gene: TRBV20-1
clone size: -
CDR3 DNA: TGCAGTGCTAGTTTGTCGGCTTCGTCAGGCTATGGCTACACCTTC
CDR3 protein: CSASLSASSGYGYTF

D gene: TRBD2
J gene: TRBJ2-7
V gene: TRBV7-8
clone size: -
CDR3 DNA: TGTGCCAGCAGCTTAGCTGGTAGCGGGATCTACGAGCAGTACTTC
CDR3 protein: CASSLAGSGIYEQYF

D gene: -
J gene: TRBJ1-1
V gene: TRBV24-1
clone size: -
CDR3 DNA: TGTGCCACCTGGGGGGGGCGCGAGGACACTGAAGCTTTCTTT
CDR3 protein: CATWGGREDTEAFF

D gene: -
J gene: TRBJ2-5
V gene: TRBV12-5
clone size: -
CDR3 DNA: TGTGCTAGTGGTTATCCGGGGATCGGAGAGACCCAGTACTTC
CDR3 protein: CASGYPGIGETQYF

D gene: -
J gene: TRBJ2-5
V gene: TRBV11-2
clone size: once
CDR3 DNA: TGTGCCAGCAGCCCTCACGTGGGGCGAGAGACCCAGTACTTC
CDR3 protein: CASSPHVGRETQYF

D gene: TRBD1
J gene: TRBJ2-5
V gene: TRBV19
clone size: -
CDR3 DNA: TGTGCCAGCACCCCCGACAGGGGTAGAGAGACCCAGTACTTC
CDR3 protein: CASTPDRGRETQYF

D gene: TRBD1
J gene: TRBJ1-4
V gene: TRBV7-9
clone size: once
CDR3 DNA: TGTGCCAGCAGCCATAGAGACATCCGGGACAGGGCCTTACTGTTTTTT
CDR3 protein: CASSHRDIRDRALLFF

D gene: TRBD1
J gene: TRBJ1-5
V gene: TRBV9
clone size: -
CDR3 DNA: TGTGCCAGCAGCGTCGGACAGGGGTTCCAGCCCCAGCATTTT
CDR3 protein: CASSVGQGFQPQHF

D gene: -
J gene: TRBJ2-3
V gene: TRBV3-1/TRBV3-2
clone size: -
CDR3 DNA: TGTGCCAGCAGCCAAGGGAGGGGTAATACGCAGTATTTT
CDR3 protein: CASSQGRGNTQYF

D gene: -
J gene: TRBJ1-1
V gene: TRBV6-5
clone size: -
CDR3 DNA: TGTGCCAGCAGATTGAAGCCGGGACTTCACGAACGTGCTTTCTTT
CDR3 protein: CASRLKPGLHERAFF

D gene: -
J gene: TRBJ2-1
V gene: TRBV11-2
clone size: -
CDR3 DNA: TGTGCCAGCAGCTTAGGATCTAGCTCCTACAATGAGCAGTTCTTC
CDR3 protein: CASSLGSSSYNEQFF

D gene: -
J gene: TRBJ2-7
V gene: TRBV19
clone size: few
CDR3 DNA: TGTGCCAGTAGGAGGGCTAGCGAGAGCTCCTACGAGCAGTACTTC
CDR3 protein: CASRRASESSYEQYF

D gene: TRBD1
J gene: TRBJ2-3
V gene: TRBV19
clone size: -
CDR3 DNA: TGTGCCAGTAGTACTCTCTCGTCGGGACAGGGGACAGATACGCAGTATTTT
CDR3 protein: CASSTLSSGQGTDTQYF

D gene: TRBD2
J gene: TRBJ2-3
V gene: TRBV7-2
clone size: once
CDR3 DNA: TGTGCCAGCAGCTTAGGGGGACTAGCGACTAGCACAGATACGCAGTATTTT
CDR3 protein: CASSLGGLATSTDTQYF

D gene: -
J gene: TRBJ1-5
V gene: TRBV7-2
clone size: -
CDR3 DNA: TGTGCCAGCAGCGCTACAGAACGTCTTAGCAATCAGCCCCAGCATTTT
CDR3 protein: CASSATERLSNQPQHF

D gene: -
J gene: TRBJ1-1
V gene: TRBV11-2
clone size: -
CDR3 DNA: TGTGCCAGCAGCTTAGGTTTGTCCGGGGTCACTGAAGCTTTCTTT
CDR3 protein: CASSLGLSGVTEAFF

D gene: TRBD1
J gene: TRBJ1-1
V gene: TRBV5-4
clone size: -
CDR3 DNA: TGTGCCAGCAGCGCGGACAGGGGTAGGACTGAAGCTTTCTTT
CDR3 protein: CASSADRGRTEAFF

D gene: TRBD1
J gene: TRBJ2-3
V gene: TRBV7-2
clone size: -
CDR3 DNA: TGTGCCAGCAGCCCACAGGGGGTTAACACAGATACGCAGTATTTT
CDR3 protein: CASSPQGVNTDTQYF

D gene: -
J gene: TRBJ1-5
V gene: TRBV19
clone size: -
CDR3 DNA: TGTGCCAGTAGTATAGGGGCAGATAGCAATCAGCCCCAGCATTTT
CDR3 protein: CASSIGADSNQPQHF

D gene: TRBD2
J gene: TRBJ2-7
V gene: TRBV7-2
clone size: -
CDR3 DNA: TGTGCCAGCAGCCCAGGAGGCACTAGCGGGAGTAAGTACTTC
CDR3 protein: CASSPGGTSGSKYF

D gene: TRBD2
J gene: TRBJ2-5
V gene: TRBV5-8
clone size: few
CDR3 DNA: TGTGCCAGCAGTCCCGGACTAGAAGAGACCCAGTACTTC
CDR3 protein: CASSPGLEETQYF

D gene: TRBD1
J gene: TRBJ2-7
V gene: TRBV7-9
clone size: -
CDR3 DNA: TGTGCCAGCAGCTCCCCCTCCCGGGACAGGGGGCTTTACGAGCAGTACTTC
CDR3 protein: CASSSPSRDRGLYEQYF

D gene: TRBD1
J gene: TRBJ1-2
V gene: TRBV27
clone size: -
CDR3 DNA: TGTGCCAGCAGTTTATCCTCGGGACAGAAGGTATATGGCTACACCTTC
CDR3 protein: CASSLSSGQKVYGYTF

D gene: TRBD1
J gene: TRBJ2-5
V gene: TRBV5-4
clone size: -
CDR3 DNA: TGTGCCAGCAGACCTGGGACAGCCTTCCAAGAGACCCAGTACTTC
CDR3 protein: CASRPGTAFQETQYF

D gene: -
J gene: TRBJ2-2
V gene: TRBV12-3/TRBV12-4
clone size: -
CDR3 DNA: TGTGCCAGCAGCCCCAGAGGCACCGGGGAGCTGTTTTTT
CDR3 protein: CASSPRGTGELFF

D gene: -
J gene: TRBJ2-5
V gene: TRBV3-1/TRBV3-2
clone size: -
CDR3 DNA: TGTGCCAGCAGCTTAGGGACCGGAGGGGAGACCCAGTACTTC
CDR3 protein: CASSLGTGGETQYF

D gene: -
J gene: TRBJ2-2
V gene: TRBV21-1
clone size: -
CDR3 DNA: TGTGCCAGCAGCAAATCTCCGGGACACAACACCGGGGAGCTGTTTTTT
CDR3 protein: CASSKSPGHNTGELFF

D gene: -
J gene: TRBJ1-1
V gene: TRBV2
clone size: -
CDR3 DNA: TGTGCCAGCAGTGAATCCCTGAGAGGTGAAGCTTTCTTT
CDR3 protein: CASSESLRGEAFF

D gene: -
J gene: TRBJ1-5
V gene: TRBV9
clone size: -
CDR3 DNA: TGTGCCAGCAGCCGTGGAGGTAGCAATCAGCCCCAGCATTTT
CDR3 protein: CASSRGGSNQPQHF

D gene: TRBD2
J gene: TRBJ2-1
V gene: TRBV9
clone size: once
CDR3 DNA: TGTGCCAGCAGCGGGACTAGCGCATACAATGAGCAGTTCTTC
CDR3 protein: CASSGTSAYNEQFF

D gene: TRBD2
J gene: TRBJ2-1
V gene: TRBV9
clone size: -
CDR3 DNA: TGTGCCAGCAGCTCCCCCACCGCCTCGACTAGCGGCTCCTACAATGAGCAGTTCTTC
CDR3 protein: CASSSPTASTSGSYNEQFF

D gene: TRBD2
J gene: TRBJ2-2
V gene: TRBV6-2/TRBV6-3
clone size: -
CDR3 DNA: TGTGCCAGCAGTCCACTAGCGGGAGAGTCGAACACCGGGGAGCTGTTTTTT
CDR3 protein: CASSPLAGESNTGELFF

D gene: -
J gene: TRBJ2-5
V gene: TRBV6-5
clone size: -
CDR3 DNA: TGTGCCAGCAGTTACGGACTGGGACAAGAGACCCAGTACTTC
CDR3 protein: CASSYGLGQETQYF

D gene: -
J gene: TRBJ2-1
V gene: TRBV3-1/TRBV3-2
clone size: -
CDR3 DNA: TGTGCCAGCAGCCAGACGGGTTTCTACAATGAGCAGTTCTTC
CDR3 protein: CASSQTGFYNEQFF

D gene: -
J gene: TRBJ2-2
V gene: TRBV27
clone size: -
CDR3 DNA: TGTGCCAGCGGACTCGCAGGCGCGAACACCGGGGAGCTGTTTTTT
CDR3 protein: CASGLAGANTGELFF

D gene: -
J gene: TRBJ2-2
V gene: TRBV18
clone size: -
CDR3 DNA: TGTGCCAGCTCACTGGCGGACACCGGGGAGCTGTTTTTT
CDR3 protein: CASSLADTGELFF

D gene: TRBD2
J gene: TRBJ2-1
V gene: TRBV9
clone size: -
CDR3 DNA: TGTGCCAGCAGGCCGGGACTAGCGGACAATGAGCAGTTCTTC
CDR3 protein: CASRPGLADNEQFF

D gene: TRBD1
J gene: TRBJ2-2
V gene: TRBV7-2
clone size: -
CDR3 DNA: TGTGCCAGCAGCTTAGGTACAGGGGTCACCGGGGAGCTGTTTTTT
CDR3 protein: CASSLGTGVTGELFF

D gene: TRBD1
J gene: TRBJ1-5
V gene: TRBV6-5
clone size: few
CDR3 DNA: TGTGCCAGCAGCCCCCGGACAGGGGGTAATCAGCCCCAGCATTTT
CDR3 protein: CASSPRTGGNQPQHF

D gene: TRBD1
J gene: TRBJ1-6
V gene: TRBV6-5
clone size: -
CDR3 DNA: TGTGCCAGCAGATTACTTACAGGGGATAATTCACCCCTCCACTTT
CDR3 protein: CASRLLTGDNSPLHF

D gene: -
J gene: TRBJ2-2
V gene: TRBV5-3
clone size: -
CDR3 DNA: TGTGCCAGAAGCTTGCGGGGAACGGGCGGGGAGCTGTTTTTT
CDR3 protein: CARSLRGTGGELFF

D gene: TRBD1
J gene: TRBJ1-2
V gene: TRBV7-9
clone size: -
CDR3 DNA: TGTGCCAGCAGCCCGGAGGACAGGGGGCATTATGGCTACACCTTC
CDR3 protein: CASSPEDRGHYGYTF

D gene: -
J gene: TRBJ2-2
V gene: TRBV14
clone size: -
CDR3 DNA: TGTGCCAGCAGCCAAGACGGCACCGGGGAGCTGTTTTTT
CDR3 protein: CASSQDGTGELFF

D gene: TRBD1
J gene: TRBJ1-2
V gene: TRBV19
clone size: -
CDR3 DNA: TGTGCCAGTAACTCGGGACAGGGGGACTATGGCTACACCTTC
CDR3 protein: CASNSGQGDYGYTF

D gene: TRBD2
J gene: TRBJ2-3
V gene: TRBV7-2
clone size: -
CDR3 DNA: TGTGCCAGCAGCTTAGTAGGCGGGAGCCTGGCAGATACGCAGTATTTT
CDR3 protein: CASSLVGGSLADTQYF

D gene: -
J gene: TRBJ1-3
V gene: TRBV28
clone size: -
CDR3 DNA: TGTGCCAGCAGCTTCTTGACAGAAACTGGAAACACCATATATTTT
CDR3 protein: CASSFLTETGNTIYF